This T cell receptor (beta chain) was found in a study of technical replicates of blood from a handful of donors. CDR3 length: 13 amino acids. The germline V gene encodes CDR1 MNHNS and CDR2 SASEGT. Trimming removed 4 bases from V and 10 bases from J, with 16 bases in between. This table comes from immunoSEQ multiplex PCR, and its TCRdb copy is limited to in-frame clones, with some not included. The sample yields 75,000 to 100,000 clones, about 94% seen once. The clonotype comes from a human donor in good health. The V and J genes are TRBV6-1 and TRBJ1-1; possibly TRBD1 for D (6 bases). Input material: T cells isolated from PBMCs. The CDR3 DNA reads as TGTGCCAGCAGTGTTAGGGGGAGAGGGGCAGCTTTCTTT. Translation: CASSVRGRGAAFF.